This TCR beta chain was identified in a study of tumor-infiltrating lymphocytes in primary liver carcinoma. Starting material of approximately 500 ng total RNA yielded TCR beta cDNA via a constant-region primer. Three rounds of nested multiplex PCR with slightly modified ARM-PCR produced TCR beta libraries. The opening two PCR rounds, around 11 cycles each, paired TRBV1-TRBV30 forward primers with a C-beta reverse primer. TCRdb fed the multiplex PCR reads into MiXCR, producing one record per CDR3 protein. Of about 190,000 distinct CDR3 sequences in the sample, around four fifths were seen once. Co-extracting RNA and DNA was done with roughly 17-34 mg of unsorted bulk tissue as input. This clonotype was seen a few times. The junction departs from germline at one end; a sequencing error may be responsible. This CDR3 comprises 16 residues. The germline V gene has CDR1 MGHRA and CDR2 YSYEKL.

This receptor was taken from a man aged 35-49 years with primary liver carcinoma and hepatitis B virus infection. V gene TRBV4-1 combines with J gene TRBJ1-5; D is unresolved. The specimen was tumor tissue from primary liver carcinoma. Written as DNA, the CDR3 is TGCGCCAGCAGCCTCGTTGAGAGGGTTGGCAATCAGCCCCAGCACTTT. This codes for CASSLVERVGNQPQHF.